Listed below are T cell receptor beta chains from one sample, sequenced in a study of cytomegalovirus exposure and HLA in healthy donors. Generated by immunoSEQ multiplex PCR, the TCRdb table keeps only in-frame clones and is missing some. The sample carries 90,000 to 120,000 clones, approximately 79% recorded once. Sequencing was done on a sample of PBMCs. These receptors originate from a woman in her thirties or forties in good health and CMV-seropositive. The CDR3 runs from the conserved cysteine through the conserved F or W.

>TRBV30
CAWSAGSGVKYGYTF
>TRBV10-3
CATSLRGTGAMNTEAFF
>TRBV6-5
CASSFSTGQPQHF
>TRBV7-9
CASSLPPNYGYTF
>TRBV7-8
CASSSDRAGNTIYF
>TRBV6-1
CASSEALQRTGPGNTIYF
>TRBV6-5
CASSPGPQLNYGYTF
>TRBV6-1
CASSEGTSSNADTQYF
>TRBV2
CASSENGRDTYNEQFF
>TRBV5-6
CASSSTGLRTEAFF
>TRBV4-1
CASSRPRESAYNEQFF
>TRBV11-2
CASSTNRLSYEQYF
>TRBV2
CASSGQISSYEQYF
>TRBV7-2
CASSFQGAVTGELFF
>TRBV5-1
CASSYSGTAEQYF
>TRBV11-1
CASSLVPGGGYTF
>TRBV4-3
CASSQEARSVYGYTF
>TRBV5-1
CASSPDRAGANVLTF
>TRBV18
CASSQGASNEQYF
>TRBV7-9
CASSPPPTGYEQYF
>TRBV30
CAWSYGHGNQPQHF
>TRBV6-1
CASSGRTDQNTEAFF
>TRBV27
CASSLGQGDLDEQYF